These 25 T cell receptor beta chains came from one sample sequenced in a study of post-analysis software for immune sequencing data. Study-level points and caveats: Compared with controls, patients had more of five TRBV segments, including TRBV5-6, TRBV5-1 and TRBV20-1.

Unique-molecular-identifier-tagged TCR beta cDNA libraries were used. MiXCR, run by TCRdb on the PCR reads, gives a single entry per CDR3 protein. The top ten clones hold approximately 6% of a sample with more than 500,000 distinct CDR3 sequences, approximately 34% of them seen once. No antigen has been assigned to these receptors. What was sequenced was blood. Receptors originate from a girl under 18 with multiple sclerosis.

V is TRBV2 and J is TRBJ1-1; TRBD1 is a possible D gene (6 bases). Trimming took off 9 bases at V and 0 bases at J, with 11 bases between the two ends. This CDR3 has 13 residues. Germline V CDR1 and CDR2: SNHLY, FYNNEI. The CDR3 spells CARSGQMNTEAFF. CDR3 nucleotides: TGTGCCAGGAGCGGACAGATGAACACTGAAGCTTTCTTT.

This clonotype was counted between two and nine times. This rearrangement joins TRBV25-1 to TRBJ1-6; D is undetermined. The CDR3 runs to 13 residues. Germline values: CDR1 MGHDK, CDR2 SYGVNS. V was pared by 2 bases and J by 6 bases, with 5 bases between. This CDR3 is CASSEQANSPLHF. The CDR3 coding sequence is TGTGCCAGCAGTGAACAGGCTAATTCACCCCTCCACTTT.

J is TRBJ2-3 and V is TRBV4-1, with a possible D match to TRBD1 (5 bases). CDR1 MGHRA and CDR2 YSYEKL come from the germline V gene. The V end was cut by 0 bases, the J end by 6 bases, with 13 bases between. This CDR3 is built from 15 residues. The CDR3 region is CASSQEGQSPDTQYF. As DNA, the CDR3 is TGCGCCAGCAGCCAAGAAGGACAATCCCCCGATACGCAGTATTTT.

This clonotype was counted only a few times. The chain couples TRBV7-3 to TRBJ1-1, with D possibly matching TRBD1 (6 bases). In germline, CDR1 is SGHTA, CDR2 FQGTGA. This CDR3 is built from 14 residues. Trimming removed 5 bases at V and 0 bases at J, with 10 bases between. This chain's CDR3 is CASSTTGLNTEAFF. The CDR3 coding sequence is TGTGCCAGCAGCACCACAGGGCTGAACACTGAAGCTTTCTTT.

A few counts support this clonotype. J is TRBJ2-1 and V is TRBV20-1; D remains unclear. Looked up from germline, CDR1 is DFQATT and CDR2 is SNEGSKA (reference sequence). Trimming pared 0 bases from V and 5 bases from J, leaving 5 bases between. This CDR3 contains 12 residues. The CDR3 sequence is CSARDGDNEQFF. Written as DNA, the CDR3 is TGCAGTGCTAGAGATGGGGACAATGAGCAGTTCTTC.

CDR3 in amino acids: CASRDRQETQYF. CDR3 nucleotides: TGTGCCAGCAGGGATCGACAAGAGACCCAGTACTTC. The chain employs TRBV25-1 and TRBJ2-5, with D unresolved. This CDR3 comprises 12 residues. Germline CDR1 MGHDK, CDR2 SYGVNS. The V end lost 6 bases, the J end lost 2 bases, and 7 bases lay between the germline ends.

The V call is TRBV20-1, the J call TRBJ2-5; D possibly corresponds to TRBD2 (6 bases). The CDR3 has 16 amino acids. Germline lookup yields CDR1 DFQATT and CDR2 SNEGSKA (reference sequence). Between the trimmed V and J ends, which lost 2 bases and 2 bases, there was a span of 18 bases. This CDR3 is CSARIISGGRQETQYF. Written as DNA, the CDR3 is TGCAGTGCTAGAATAATCTCCGGGGGACGGCAAGAGACCCAGTACTTC.

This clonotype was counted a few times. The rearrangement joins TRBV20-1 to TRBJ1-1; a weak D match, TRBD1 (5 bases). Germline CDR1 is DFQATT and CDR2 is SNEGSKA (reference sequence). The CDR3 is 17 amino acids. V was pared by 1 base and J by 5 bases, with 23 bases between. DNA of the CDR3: TGCAGTGCTAGAGGATTCCGGGACGGAGTCTTCGAGACTGAAGCTTTCTTT. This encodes CSARGFRDGVFETEAFF.

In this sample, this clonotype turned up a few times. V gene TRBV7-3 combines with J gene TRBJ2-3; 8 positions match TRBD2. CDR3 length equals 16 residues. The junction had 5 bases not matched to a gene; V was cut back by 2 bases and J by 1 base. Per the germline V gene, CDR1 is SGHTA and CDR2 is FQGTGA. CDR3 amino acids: CASSLRGGKGTDTQYF. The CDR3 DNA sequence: TGTGCCAGCAGCTTACGGGGGGGTAAGGGCACAGATACGCAGTATTTT. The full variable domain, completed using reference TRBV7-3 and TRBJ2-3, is GAGVSQTPSNKVTEKGKYVELRCDPISGHTALYWYRQSLGQGPEFLIYFQGTGAADDSGLPNDRFFAVRPEGSVSTLKIQRTERGDSAVYLCASSLRGGKGTDTQYFGPGTRLTVL.

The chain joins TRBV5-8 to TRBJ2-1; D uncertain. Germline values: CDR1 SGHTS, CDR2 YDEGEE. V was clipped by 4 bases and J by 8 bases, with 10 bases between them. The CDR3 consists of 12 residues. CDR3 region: CASSPDWYEQFF. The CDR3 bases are TGTGCCAGCAGCCCAGACTGGTATGAGCAGTTCTTC.

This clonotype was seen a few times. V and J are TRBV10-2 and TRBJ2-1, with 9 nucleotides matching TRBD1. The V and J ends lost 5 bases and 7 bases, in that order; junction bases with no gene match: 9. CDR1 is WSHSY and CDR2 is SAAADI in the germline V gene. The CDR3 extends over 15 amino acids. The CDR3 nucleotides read TGCGCCAGCAGTATACAGGGGGCCCTCGTGAATGAGCAGTTCTTC. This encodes CASSIQGALVNEQFF.

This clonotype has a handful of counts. The CDR3: CSVPGQGRNTEAFF. CDR3 bases: TGCAGCGTGCCGGGACAGGGGAGGAACACTGAAGCTTTCTTT. The chain couples TRBV29-1 to TRBJ1-1; 10 bases line up with TRBD1. V lost 6 bases to trimming and J lost 1 base; unmatched junction nucleotides: 5. The CDR3 spans 14 residues. Germline CDR1 is SQVTM and CDR2 is ANQGSEA.

In DNA, the CDR3 is TGTGCCAGCAGTACAGGGGTCACCGGGGAGCTGTTTTTT. This translates into CASSTGVTGELFF. The rearrangement joins TRBV5-5 to TRBJ2-2, with TRBD1 identical over 7 bases. V trimming: 5 bases; J trimming: 4 bases; junction bases outside the gene matches: 2. Germline V gene data show CDR1 as SGHKS and CDR2 as YYEKEE (reference sequence). The CDR3 sequence is 13 residues long.

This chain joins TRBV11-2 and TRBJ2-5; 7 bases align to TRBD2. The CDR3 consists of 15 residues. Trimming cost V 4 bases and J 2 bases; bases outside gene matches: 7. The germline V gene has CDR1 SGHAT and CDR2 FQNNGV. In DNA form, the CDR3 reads TGTGCCAGCAGCTATGCGCGGGGGTATCAAGAGACCCAGTACTTC. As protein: CASSYARGYQETQYF.

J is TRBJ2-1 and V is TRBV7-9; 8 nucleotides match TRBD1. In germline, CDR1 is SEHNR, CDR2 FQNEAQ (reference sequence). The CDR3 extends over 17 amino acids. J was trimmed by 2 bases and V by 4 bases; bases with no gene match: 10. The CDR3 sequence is CASSSPVQGVTYNEQFF. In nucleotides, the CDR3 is TGTGCCAGCAGCTCTCCCGTACAGGGGGTAACCTACAATGAGCAGTTCTTC.

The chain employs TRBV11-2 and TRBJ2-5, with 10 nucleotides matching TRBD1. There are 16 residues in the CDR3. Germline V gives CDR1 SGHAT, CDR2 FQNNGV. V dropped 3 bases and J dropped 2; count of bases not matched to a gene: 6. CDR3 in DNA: TGTGCCAGCAGCTTGTGGACAGGGGGAACTCAAGAGACCCAGTACTTC. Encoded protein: CASSLWTGGTQETQYF.

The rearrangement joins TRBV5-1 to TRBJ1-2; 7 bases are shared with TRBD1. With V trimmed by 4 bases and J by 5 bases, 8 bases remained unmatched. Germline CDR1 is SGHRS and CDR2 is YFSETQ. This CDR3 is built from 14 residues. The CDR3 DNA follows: TGCGCCAGCAGCCAGGGACAGACTCAATATGGCTACACCTTC. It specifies CASSQGQTQYGYTF. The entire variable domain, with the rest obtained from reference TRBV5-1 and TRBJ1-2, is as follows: KAGVTQTPRYLIKTRGQQVTLSCSPISGHRSVSWYQQTPGQGLQFLFEYFSETQRNKGNFPGRFSGRQFSNSRSEMNVSTLELGDSALYLCASSQGQTQYGYTFGSGTRLTVV.

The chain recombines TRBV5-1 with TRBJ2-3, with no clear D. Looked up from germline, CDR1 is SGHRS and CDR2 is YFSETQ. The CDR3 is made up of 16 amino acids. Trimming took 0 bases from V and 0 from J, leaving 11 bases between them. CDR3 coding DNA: TGCGCCAGCAGCTTGGTTCCAGATTCTAGCACAGATACGCAGTATTTT. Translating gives CASSLVPDSSTDTQYF.

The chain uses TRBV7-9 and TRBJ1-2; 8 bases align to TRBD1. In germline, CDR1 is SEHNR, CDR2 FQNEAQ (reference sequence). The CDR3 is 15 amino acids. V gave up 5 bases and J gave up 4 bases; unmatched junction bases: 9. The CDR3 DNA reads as TGTGCCAGCAGCCCCATCGGACAGGGAACCTATGGCTACACCTTC. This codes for CASSPIGQGTYGYTF.

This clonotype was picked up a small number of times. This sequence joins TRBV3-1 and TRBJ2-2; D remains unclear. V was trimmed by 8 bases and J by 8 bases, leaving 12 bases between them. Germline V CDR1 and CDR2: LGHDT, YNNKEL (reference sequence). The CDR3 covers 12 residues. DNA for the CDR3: TGTGCCAGCTCGAGACTCGCGGGGGAGCTGTTTTTT. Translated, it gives CASSRLAGELFF.

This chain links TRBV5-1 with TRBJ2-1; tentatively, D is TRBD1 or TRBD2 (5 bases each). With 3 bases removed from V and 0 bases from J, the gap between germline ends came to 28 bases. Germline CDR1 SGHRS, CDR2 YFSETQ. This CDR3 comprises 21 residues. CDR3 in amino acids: CASSSREPGPSGALSYNEQFF. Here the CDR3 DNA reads TGCGCCAGCAGCTCTCGGGAACCGGGACCGTCTGGGGCTCTCTCCTACAATGAGCAGTTCTTC.

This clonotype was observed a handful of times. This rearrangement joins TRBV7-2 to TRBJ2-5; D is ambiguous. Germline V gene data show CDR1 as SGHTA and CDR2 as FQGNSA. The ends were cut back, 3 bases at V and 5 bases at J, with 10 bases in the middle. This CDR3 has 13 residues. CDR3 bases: TGTGCCAGCAGCTTTGACCCCGGGGAGACCCAGTACTTC. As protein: CASSFDPGETQYF. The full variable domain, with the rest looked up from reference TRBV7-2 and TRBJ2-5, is GAGVSQSPSNKVTEKGKDVELRCDPISGHTALYWYRQSLGQGLEFLIYFQGNSAPDKSGLPSDRFSAERTGGSVSTLTIQRTQQEDSAVYLCASSFDPGETQYFGPGTRLLVL.

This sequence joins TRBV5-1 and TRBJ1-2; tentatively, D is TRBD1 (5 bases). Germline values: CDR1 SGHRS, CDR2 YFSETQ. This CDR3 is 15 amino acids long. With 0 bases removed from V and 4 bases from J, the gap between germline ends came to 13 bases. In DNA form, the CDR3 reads TGCGCCAGCAGCTTGGGCCGGGACGGCCTCTATGGCTACACCTTC. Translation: CASSLGRDGLYGYTF.

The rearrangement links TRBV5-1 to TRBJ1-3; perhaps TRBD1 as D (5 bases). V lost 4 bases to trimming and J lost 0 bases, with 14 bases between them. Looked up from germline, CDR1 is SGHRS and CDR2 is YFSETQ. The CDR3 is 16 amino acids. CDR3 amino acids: CASSLDGHGSGNTIYF. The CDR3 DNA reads TGCGCCAGCAGCCTGGATGGACATGGCTCTGGAAACACCATATATTTT.

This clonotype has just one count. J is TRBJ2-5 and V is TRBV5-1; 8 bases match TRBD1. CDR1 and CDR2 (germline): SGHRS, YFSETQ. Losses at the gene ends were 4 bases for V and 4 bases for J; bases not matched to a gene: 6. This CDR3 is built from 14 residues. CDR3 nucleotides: TGCGCCAGCAGCCTGACAGGGGCGGGAGAGACCCAGTACTTC. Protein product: CASSLTGAGETQYF.